This T cell receptor (beta chain) comes out of a study of Ad26.COV2.S vaccination and SARS-CoV-2 variants. In the study overall: Ad26.COV2.S, an intramuscular injection, was given once or twice 56 days apart.

This clone was detected only once. Its matching antigen is unknown. Unmatched junction bases numbered 11, after V lost 5 bases and J lost 4 bases. Germline V gene sequence: CDR1 PRHDT, CDR2 FYEKMQ (reference sequence). This CDR3 has 15 amino acids. General observations from the study: The TCR-based breadth and depth measures might underestimate overall T cell responses. Placebo recipients showed lower spike-specific TCR breadth than vaccinees.

Data came from immunoSEQ multiplex PCR; TCRdb stores just in-frame clones and leaves some out. The table lists 300,000 to 350,000 clones, roughly 90% of them singletons. Treatment of the sample: roughly 18 received Ad26.COV2.S at low or high dose, single or two shots; roughly five received placebo; per-sample allocation not given. Day 63 after the first vaccine or placebo injection was the time point for sampling. The chain has TRBV13 and TRBJ2-7, with 7 bases aligning to TRBD1. The source was peripheral blood, collected in a trial of Ad26.COV2.S vaccine versus placebo. This clonotype originated in a person aged 18-60 years who received the Ad26.COV2.S COVID-19 vaccine or a placebo. The chain's CDR3 is CASSPAGTELYEQYF. The CDR3 DNA is TGTGCCAGCAGCCCGGCCGGGACAGAACTATACGAGCAGTACTTC.